The next 5 T cell receptor beta chains were all read from a single sample in a study of molecular identifiers for immune sequencing clone quantification. Via MiXCR, TCRdb re-called the PCR reads, giving one row per CDR3 protein. The sample lists 85,000 to 90,000 distinct CDR3 sequences; about 23% were seen once. Sequencing was done on a sample of naive CD8+ T cells from blood, with Jurkat cell RNA spiked in. Subset given: FACS-sorted CD8+CD4-CCR7+CD45RA+ naive T cells. The receptors were gathered from a human donor in good health. Some libraries in this study had Jurkat cell RNA spiked in.

This clonotype has just a few counts. The chain carries TRBV15 and TRBJ2-5; no clear D gene. This CDR3 spans 16 amino acids. V lost 0 bases to trimming and J lost 4 bases, with 15 bases between them. Germline CDR1 LNHNV, CDR2 YYDKDF (reference sequence). Written as DNA, the CDR3 is TGTGCCACCAGCAGAGATTATTCGGGTTGGGGAGAGACCCAGTACTTC. Amino acid sequence: CATSRDYSGWGETQYF.

There are many counts of this clonotype. The chain combines TRBV29-1 with TRBJ2-7, with 7 bases lining up with TRBD1. In germline, CDR1 is SQVTM, CDR2 ANQGSEA. Losses at the gene ends were 7 bases for V and 1 base for J; bases not matched to a gene: 7. The CDR3 spans 13 residues. The CDR3 DNA follows: TGCAGCGCCGAGACGACAGGGTCCTACGAGCAGTACTTC. This translates into CSAETTGSYEQYF.

Ten or more counts support this clonotype. The chain couples TRBV7-2 to TRBJ2-1; D may be TRBD1 (5 bases). V lost 4 bases and J lost 10, with 11 bases in between. The CDR3 has 12 residues. CDR1 is SGHTA and CDR2 is FQGNSA in the germline V gene. The CDR3 DNA follows: TGTGCCAGCAGCTCCTTGACAGCAGAGCAGTTCTTC. Translated: CASSSLTAEQFF.

The table lists this clonotype with a few counts. V usage is TRBV27 and J usage is TRBJ2-1; 12 nucleotides align to TRBD2. CDR1 is MNHEY, CDR2 SMNVEV, per germline (reference sequence). This CDR3 comprises 17 residues. V was clipped by 4 bases and J by 0 bases; unmatched bases: 4. Here the CDR3 reads CASSSGLAGLSYNEQFF. In nucleotides, the CDR3 is TGTGCCAGCAGTTCGGGACTAGCGGGCCTCTCCTACAATGAGCAGTTCTTC.

This clonotype was seen repeatedly, ten times or more. The chain carries TRBV28 and TRBJ1-1; 10 nucleotides align to TRBD1. This CDR3 contains 15 residues. Germline CDR1 is MDHEN and CDR2 is SYDVKM. Trimming at V came to 3 bases and at J to 4 bases, leaving 5 bases not matched to a gene. The CDR3 DNA reads as TGTGCCAGCAGTTTTGGACAGGGGGTGGGCACTGAAGCTTTCTTT. Amino acid sequence: CASSFGQGVGTEAFF. Based on the CDR3 plus reference TRBV28 and TRBJ1-1, the full variable domain is DVKVTQSSRYLVKRTGEKVFLECVQDMDHENMFWYRQDPGLGLRLIYFSYDVKMKEKGDIPEGYSVSREKKERFSLILESASTNQTSMYLCASSFGQGVGTEAFFGQGTRLTVV.